This T cell receptor beta chain was documented in a study of spatial heterogeneity in lung cancer. V gave up 6 bases and J gave up 9 bases; unmatched junction bases: 14. CDR3 length: 15 residues. CDR1 and CDR2 from the germline V gene are SGHKS and YYEKEE (reference sequence). TCRdb reanalysed the 5' RACE reads using MiXCR and keeps one entry per CDR3 protein. Among 15,000 or so distinct CDR3 sequences listed, about 4.5% were seen once. This clonotype was seen many times. Its antigen is as yet unknown. Because the library targeted alpha chains, this beta chain is an off-target read whose size means little. Time point of the sample: sample taken at primary tumor resection. Broader study findings: Intratumoral expanded alpha and beta TCR counts were found to track tumor mutation counts.

J is TRBJ2-1 and V is TRBV5-5; 8 nucleotides align to TRBD1. The sequencing here drew on lung tumor tissue, taken at surgery. This TCR was recovered from a female donor with early-stage non-small cell lung cancer. CDR3 nucleotide sequence: TGTGCCAGCACTGACAGGGGCTCCTCAATTGGTGAGCAGTTCTTC. It translates to CASTDRGSSIGEQFF.